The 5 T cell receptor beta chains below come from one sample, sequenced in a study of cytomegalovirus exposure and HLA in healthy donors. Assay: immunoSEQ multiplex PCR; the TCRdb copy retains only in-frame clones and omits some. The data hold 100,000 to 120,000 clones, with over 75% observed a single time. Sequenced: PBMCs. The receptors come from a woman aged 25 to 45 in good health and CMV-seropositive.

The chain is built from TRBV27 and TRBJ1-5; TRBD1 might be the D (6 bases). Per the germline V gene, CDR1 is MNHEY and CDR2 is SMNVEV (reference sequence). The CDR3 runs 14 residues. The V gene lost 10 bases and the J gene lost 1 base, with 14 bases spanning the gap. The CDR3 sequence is CAISGGASNQPQHF. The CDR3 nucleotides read TGTGCCATCAGCGGGGGGGCGAGCAATCAGCCCCAGCATTTT.

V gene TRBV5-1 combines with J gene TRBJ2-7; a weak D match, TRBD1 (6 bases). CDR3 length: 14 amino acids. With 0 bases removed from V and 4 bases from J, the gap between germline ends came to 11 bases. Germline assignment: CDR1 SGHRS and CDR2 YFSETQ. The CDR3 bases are TGCGCCAGCAGCTTGGAGACAGGTCGGTACGAGCAGTACTTC. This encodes CASSLETGRYEQYF.

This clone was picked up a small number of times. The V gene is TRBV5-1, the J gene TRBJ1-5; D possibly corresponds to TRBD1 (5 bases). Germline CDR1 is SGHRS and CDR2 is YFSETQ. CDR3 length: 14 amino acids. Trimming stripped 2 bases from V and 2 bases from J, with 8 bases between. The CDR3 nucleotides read TGCGCCAGCAGCTTAGGAGGGGGCAATCAGCCCCAGCATTTT. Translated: CASSLGGGNQPQHF.

The CDR3 DNA reads as TGTGCCAGCAGTCACCCCAGGCCCTCCTCCTACGAGCAGTACTTC. Its translation: CASSHPRPSSYEQYF. V and J are TRBV2 and TRBJ2-7; D remains ambiguous. This CDR3 contains 15 residues. V lost 5 bases, J lost 0 bases, and 14 bases lay in between. Per the germline V gene, CDR1 is SNHLY and CDR2 is FYNNEI.

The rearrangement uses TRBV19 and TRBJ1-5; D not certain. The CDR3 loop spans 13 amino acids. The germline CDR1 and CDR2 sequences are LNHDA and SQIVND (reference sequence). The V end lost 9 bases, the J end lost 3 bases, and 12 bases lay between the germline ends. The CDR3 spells CASRKRHNQPQHF. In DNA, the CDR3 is TGTGCCAGCCGTAAGCGGCACAATCAGCCCCAGCATTTT.